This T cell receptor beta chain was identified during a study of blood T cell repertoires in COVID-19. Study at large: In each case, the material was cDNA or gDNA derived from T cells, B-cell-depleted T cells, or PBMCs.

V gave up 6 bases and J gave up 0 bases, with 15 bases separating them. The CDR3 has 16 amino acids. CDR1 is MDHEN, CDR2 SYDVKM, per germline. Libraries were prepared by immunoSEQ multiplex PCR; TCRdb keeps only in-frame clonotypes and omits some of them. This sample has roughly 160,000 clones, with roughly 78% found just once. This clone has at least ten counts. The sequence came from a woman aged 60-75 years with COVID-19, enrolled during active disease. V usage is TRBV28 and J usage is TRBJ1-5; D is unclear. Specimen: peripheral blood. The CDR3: CASSRIRMTSNQPQHF. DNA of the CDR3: TGTGCCAGCAGCCGTATCAGGATGACTAGCAATCAGCCCCAGCATTTT.